This T cell receptor beta chain came from a study of T cells after yellow fever vaccination. General study results and limits: Overlap between CD4 and CD8 compartments was detected for a small share of clonotypes. Subsequent to the booster, the majority of primary-vaccination clones reappeared (around 97% CD4, around 90% CD8). High-abundance clonotypes from the bulk population could contaminate FACS-sorted repertoires.

In the case of this clonotype: Its antigen is currently unknown.

This CDR3 spans 14 amino acids. The V and J ends lost 4 bases and 5 bases respectively, with 13 bases between them. The germline gives CDR1 MNHNS, CDR2 SASEGT. TCRdb used MiXCR to reprocess the 5' RACE reads, holding one entry per CDR3 protein. Found here are around 300,000 distinct CDR3 sequences, 3.5% to 4.5% of them singletons; the top ten hold approximately 19%. This sequence originates from a man in his late teens or twenties who received the YFV17D yellow fever vaccine. Material: PBMCs, obtained 15 days after the yellow fever booster vaccination. V usage is TRBV6-1 and J usage is TRBJ2-3; D is tentatively TRBD1 or TRBD2 (5 bases each). The CDR3 sequence is CASSGLGALDTQYF. In DNA form, the CDR3 reads TGTGCCAGCAGTGGGCTCGGGGCCTTAGATACGCAGTATTTT.